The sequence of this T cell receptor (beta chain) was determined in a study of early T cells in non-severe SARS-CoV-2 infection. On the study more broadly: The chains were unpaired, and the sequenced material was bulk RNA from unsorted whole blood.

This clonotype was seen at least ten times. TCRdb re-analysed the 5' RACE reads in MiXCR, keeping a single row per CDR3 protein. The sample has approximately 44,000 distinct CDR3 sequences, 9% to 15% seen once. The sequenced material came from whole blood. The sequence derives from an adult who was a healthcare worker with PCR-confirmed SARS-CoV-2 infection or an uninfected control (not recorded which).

CDR3: CSVERGQDYGYTF. The CDR3 coding sequence is TGCAGCGTTGAGAGGGGGCAGGACTATGGCTACACCTTC. The rearrangement links TRBV29-1 to TRBJ1-2; 7 bases map to TRBD1. Germline CDR1 reads SQVTM; CDR2 reads ANQGSEA. V shed 3 bases and J 3 bases; nucleotides not matched to a gene: 4. The CDR3 extends over 13 amino acids. The variable domain in full, with the rest retrieved from reference TRBV29-1 and TRBJ1-2, is SAVISQKPSRDICQRGTSLTIQCQVDSQVTMMFWYRQQPGQSLTLIATANQGSEATYESGFVIDKFPISRPNLTFSTLTVSNMSPEDSSIYLCSVERGQDYGYTFGSGTRLTVV.